This TCR beta chain was retrieved from a study of blood T cell repertoires in COVID-19. V lost 5 bases, J lost 13 bases, and 18 bases lay in between. Germline lookup yields CDR1 SGHVS and CDR2 FNYEAQ. The CDR3 is made up of 13 amino acids. Profiling relied on immunoSEQ multiplex PCR, and the TCRdb table lists in-frame clones only, not all of them. The data show 35,000 to 45,000 clones, with roughly 78% seen just once and 30% to 35% held by the top ten. The sample was peripheral blood. The chain has TRBV7-6 and TRBJ2-1; perhaps TRBD2 as D (7 bases). The receptor comes from a man aged 55 to 69 with acute or convalescent COVID-19. The CDR3, as DNA: TGTGCCAGCAGCCGTACTCCGGGGGGCGGTCAGTTCTTC. Translation gives CASSRTPGGGQFF.